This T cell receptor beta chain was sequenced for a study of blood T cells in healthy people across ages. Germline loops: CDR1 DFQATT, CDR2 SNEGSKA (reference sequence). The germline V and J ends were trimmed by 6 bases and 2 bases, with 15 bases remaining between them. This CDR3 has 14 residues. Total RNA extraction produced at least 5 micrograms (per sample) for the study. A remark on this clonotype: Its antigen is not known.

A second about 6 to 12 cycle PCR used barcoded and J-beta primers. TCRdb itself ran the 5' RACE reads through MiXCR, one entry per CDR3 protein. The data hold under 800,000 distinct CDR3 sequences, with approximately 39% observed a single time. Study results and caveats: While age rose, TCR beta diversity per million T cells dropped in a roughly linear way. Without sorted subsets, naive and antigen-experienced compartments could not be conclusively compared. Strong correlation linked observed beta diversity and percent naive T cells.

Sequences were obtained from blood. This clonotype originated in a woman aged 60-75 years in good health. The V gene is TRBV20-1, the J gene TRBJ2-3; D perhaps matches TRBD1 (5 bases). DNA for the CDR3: TGCAGTGCCCTAACCGCCAGGGTCACAGATACGCAGTATTTT. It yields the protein CSALTARVTDTQYF.